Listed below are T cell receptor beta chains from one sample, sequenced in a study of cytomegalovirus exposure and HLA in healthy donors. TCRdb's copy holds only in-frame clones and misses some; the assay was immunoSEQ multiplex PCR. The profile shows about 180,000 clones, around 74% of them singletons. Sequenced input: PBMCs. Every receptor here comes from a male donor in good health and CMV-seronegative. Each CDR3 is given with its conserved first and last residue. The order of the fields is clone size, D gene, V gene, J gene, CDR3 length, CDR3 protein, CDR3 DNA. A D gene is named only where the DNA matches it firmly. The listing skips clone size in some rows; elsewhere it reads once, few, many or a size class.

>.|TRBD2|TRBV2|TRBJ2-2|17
CASSSILAGGNTGELFF
TGTGCCAGCAGTTCTATTCTAGCGGGGGGGAACACCGGGGAGCTGTTTTTT
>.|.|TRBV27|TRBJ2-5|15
CASSFYRAHQETQYF
TGTGCCAGCAGTTTTTACAGGGCCCACCAAGAGACCCAGTACTTC
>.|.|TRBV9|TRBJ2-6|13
CASSSSGANVLTF
TGTGCCAGCAGTAGCTCTGGGGCCAACGTCCTGACTTTC
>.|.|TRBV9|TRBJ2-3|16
CASSVVPTTGTDTQYF
TGTGCCAGCAGCGTAGTACCAACCACAGGCACAGATACGCAGTATTTT
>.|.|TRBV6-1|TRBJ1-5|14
CASTTSQGSGPQHF
TGTGCCAGCACCACCTCACAGGGTTCGGGGCCCCAGCATTTT
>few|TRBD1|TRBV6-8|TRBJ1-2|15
CASSWGRGSGHGYTF
TGTGCCAGCAGTTGGGGCAGGGGGTCCGGGCATGGCTACACCTTC
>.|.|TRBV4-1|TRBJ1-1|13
CASRPIGGRGAFF
TGCGCCAGCAGACCTATCGGAGGGCGGGGAGCTTTCTTT
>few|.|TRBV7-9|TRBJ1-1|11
CASSPGLEAFF
TGTGCCAGCAGCCCTGGCTTGGAAGCTTTCTTT
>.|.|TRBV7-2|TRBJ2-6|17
CASSRNRVQDGANVLTF
TGTGCCAGCAGTCGGAACAGGGTTCAGGATGGGGCCAACGTCCTGACTTTC
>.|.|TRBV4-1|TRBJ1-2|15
CASSQGVDRPYGYTF
TGCGCCAGCAGCCAAGGGGTAGACAGACCCTATGGCTACACCTTC
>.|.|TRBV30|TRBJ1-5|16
CAWSSFTGNGNQPQHF
TGTGCCTGGAGTTCCTTTACAGGGAATGGCAATCAGCCCCAGCATTTT
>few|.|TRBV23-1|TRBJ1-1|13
CASSKDMNTEAFF
TGCGCCAGCAGTAAGGACATGAACACTGAAGCTTTCTTT
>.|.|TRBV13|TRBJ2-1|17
CASSATTSGTTYNEQFF
TGTGCCAGCAGCGCGACTACATCCGGGACAACTTACAATGAGCAGTTCTTC
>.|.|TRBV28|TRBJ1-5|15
CASISPQVNNQPQHF
TGTGCCAGCATTTCACCACAGGTAAACAATCAGCCCCAGCATTTT
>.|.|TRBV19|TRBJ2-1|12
CASNDGRNEQFF
TGTGCCAGTAACGACGGGAGAAATGAGCAGTTCTTC
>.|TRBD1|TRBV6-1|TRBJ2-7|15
CASRRSGQGSYEQYF
TGTGCCAGCAGACGGTCGGGACAGGGCTCCTACGAGCAGTACTTC
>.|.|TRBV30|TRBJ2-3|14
CAWSPLRGTDTQYF
TGTGCCTGGAGCCCCCTCCGGGGAACAGATACGCAGTATTTT
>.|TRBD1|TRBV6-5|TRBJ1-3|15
CASSPGQGFGNTIYF
TGTGCCAGCAGCCCGGGACAGGGGTTCGGAAACACCATATATTTT
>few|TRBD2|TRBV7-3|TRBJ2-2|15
CASSLGLAGAGELFF
TGTGCCAGCAGCCTCGGCCTAGCGGGAGCCGGGGAGCTGTTTTTT
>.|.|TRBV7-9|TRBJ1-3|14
CASSLGGAGNTIYF
TGTGCCAGCAGCTTAGGGGGGGCTGGAAACACCATATATTTT
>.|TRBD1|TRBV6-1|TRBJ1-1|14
CASSSDRGNLGAFF
TGTGCCAGCAGTTCGGACAGGGGGAATCTGGGAGCTTTCTTT
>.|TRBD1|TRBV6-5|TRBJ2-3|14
CASRVYRGADTQYF
TGTGCCAGCAGAGTTTACAGGGGGGCGGATACGCAGTATTTT
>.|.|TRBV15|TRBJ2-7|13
CATSRVKFDEQYF
TGTGCCACCAGCAGAGTAAAATTCGACGAGCAGTACTTC
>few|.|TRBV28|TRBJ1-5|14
CASSSGGRRQPQHF
TGTGCCAGCAGTTCGGGGGGCAGGAGGCAGCCCCAGCATTTT
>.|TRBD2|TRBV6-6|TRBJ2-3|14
CASSLTSFTDTQYF
TGTGCCAGCAGCCTGACTAGCTTCACAGATACGCAGTATTTT
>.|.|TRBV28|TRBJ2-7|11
CATQTGYEQYF
TGTGCCACCCAGACAGGATACGAGCAGTACTTC
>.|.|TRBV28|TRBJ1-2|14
CAGSINLGAGGYTF
TGTGCCGGCAGTATAAATCTAGGGGCTGGCGGCTACACCTTC